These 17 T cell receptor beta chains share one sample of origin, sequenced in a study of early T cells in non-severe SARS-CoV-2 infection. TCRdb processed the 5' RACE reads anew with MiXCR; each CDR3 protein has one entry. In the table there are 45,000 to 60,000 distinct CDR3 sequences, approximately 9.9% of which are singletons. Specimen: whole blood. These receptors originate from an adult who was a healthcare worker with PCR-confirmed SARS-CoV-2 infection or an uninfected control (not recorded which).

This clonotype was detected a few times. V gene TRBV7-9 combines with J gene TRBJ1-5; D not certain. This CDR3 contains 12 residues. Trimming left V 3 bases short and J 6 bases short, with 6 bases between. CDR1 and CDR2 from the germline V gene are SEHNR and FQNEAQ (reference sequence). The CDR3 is CASSLDAQPQHF. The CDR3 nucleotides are TGTGCCAGCAGCTTGGATGCTCAGCCCCAGCATTTT.

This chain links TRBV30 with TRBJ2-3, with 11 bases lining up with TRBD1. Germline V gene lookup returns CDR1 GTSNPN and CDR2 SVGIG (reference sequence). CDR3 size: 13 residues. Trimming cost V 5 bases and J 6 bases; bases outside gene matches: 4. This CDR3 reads CAWGTGGWDTQYF. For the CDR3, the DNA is TGTGCCTGGGGGACAGGGGGTTGGGATACGCAGTATTTT.

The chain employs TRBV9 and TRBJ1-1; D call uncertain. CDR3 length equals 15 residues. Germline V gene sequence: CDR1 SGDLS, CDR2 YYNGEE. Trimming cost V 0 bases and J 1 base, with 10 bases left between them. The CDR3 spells CASSVDGRTNTEAFF. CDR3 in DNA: TGTGCCAGCAGCGTAGATGGGAGAACGAACACTGAAGCTTTCTTT.

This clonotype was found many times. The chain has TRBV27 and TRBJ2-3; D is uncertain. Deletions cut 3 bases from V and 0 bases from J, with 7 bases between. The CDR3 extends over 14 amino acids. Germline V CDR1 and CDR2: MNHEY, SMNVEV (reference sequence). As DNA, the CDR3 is TGTGCCAGCAGTTTGGACGGTAGCACAGATACGCAGTATTTT. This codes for CASSLDGSTDTQYF.

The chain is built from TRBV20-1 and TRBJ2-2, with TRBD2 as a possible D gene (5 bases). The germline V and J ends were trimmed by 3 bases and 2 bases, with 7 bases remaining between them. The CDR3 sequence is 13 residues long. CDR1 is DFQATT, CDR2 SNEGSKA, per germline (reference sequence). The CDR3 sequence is CSARDFNTGELFF. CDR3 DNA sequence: TGCAGTGCTAGGGACTTCAACACCGGGGAGCTGTTTTTT.

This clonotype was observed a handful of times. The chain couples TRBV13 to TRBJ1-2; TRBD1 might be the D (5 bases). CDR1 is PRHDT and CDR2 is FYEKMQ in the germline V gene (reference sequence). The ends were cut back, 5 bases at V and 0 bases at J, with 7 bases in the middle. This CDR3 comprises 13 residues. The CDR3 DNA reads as TGTGCCAGCAGCCCGGGGCCTAACTATGGCTACACCTTC. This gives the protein CASSPGPNYGYTF.

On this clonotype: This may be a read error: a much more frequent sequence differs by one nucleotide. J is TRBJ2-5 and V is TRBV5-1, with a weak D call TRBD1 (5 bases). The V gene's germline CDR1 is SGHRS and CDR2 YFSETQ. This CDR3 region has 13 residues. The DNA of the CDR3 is TGCGTCAGCAGCCCGTTGGGGCCAGAGACCCAGTACTTC. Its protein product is CVSSPLGPETQYF.

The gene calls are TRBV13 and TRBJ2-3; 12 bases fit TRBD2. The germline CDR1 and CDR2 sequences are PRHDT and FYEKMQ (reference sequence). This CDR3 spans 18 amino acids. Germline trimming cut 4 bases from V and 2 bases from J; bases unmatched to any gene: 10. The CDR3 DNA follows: TGTGCCAGCAGCTCCCCCTCGGGACTAGCGGGCCTCACAGATACGCAGTATTTT. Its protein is CASSSPSGLAGLTDTQYF.

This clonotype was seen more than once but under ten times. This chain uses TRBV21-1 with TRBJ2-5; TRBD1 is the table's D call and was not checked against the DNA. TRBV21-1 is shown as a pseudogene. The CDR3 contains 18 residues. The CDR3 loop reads CASSKVWRTGYQAVTQYF. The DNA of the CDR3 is TGTGCCAGCAGCAAAGTTTGGCGGACAGGTTATCAGGCTGTGACCCAGTACTTC.

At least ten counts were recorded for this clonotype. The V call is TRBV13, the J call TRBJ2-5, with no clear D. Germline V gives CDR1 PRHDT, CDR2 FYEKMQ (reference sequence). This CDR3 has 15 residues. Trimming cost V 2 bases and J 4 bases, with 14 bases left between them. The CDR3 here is CASSLRVPPGETQYF. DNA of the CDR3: TGTGCCAGCAGCTTACGAGTCCCCCCTGGAGAGACCCAGTACTTC.

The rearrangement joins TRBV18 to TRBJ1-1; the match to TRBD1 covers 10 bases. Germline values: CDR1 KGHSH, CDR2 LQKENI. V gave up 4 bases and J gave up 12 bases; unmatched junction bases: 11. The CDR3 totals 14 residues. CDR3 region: CASSQGTGDVLTFF. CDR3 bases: TGTGCCAGCTCACAAGGGACAGGGGATGTCCTAACTTTCTTT.

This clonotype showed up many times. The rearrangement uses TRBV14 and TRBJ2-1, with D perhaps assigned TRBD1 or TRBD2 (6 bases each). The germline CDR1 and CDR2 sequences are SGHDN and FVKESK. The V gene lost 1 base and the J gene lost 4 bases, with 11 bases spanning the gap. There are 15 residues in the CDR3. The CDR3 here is CASSQGRGPYNEQFF. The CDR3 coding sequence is TGTGCCAGCAGCCAAGGACGGGGGCCGTACAATGAGCAGTTCTTC. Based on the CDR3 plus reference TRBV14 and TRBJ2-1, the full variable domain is EAGVTQFPSHSVIEKGQTVTLRCDPISGHDNLYWYRRVMGKEIKFLLHFVKESKQDESGMPNNRFLAERTGGTYSTLKVQPAELEDSGVYFCASSQGRGPYNEQFFGPGTRLTVL.

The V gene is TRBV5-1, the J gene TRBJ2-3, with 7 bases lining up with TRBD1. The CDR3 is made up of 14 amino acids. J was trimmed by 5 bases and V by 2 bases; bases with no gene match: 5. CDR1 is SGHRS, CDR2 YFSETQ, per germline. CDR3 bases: TGCGCCAGCAGCTTAATGACAGGGCAAGATACGCAGTATTTT. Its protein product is CASSLMTGQDTQYF.

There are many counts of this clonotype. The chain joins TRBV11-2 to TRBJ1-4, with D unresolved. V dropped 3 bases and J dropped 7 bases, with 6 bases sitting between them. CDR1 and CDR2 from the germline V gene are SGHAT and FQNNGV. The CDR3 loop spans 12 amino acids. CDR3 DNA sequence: TGTGCCAGCAGCTTGGACGCTGAAAAACTGTTTTTT. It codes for CASSLDAEKLFF.

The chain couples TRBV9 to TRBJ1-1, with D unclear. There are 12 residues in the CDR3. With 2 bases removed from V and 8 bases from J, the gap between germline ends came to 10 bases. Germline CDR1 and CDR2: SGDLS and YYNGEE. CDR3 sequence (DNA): TGTGCCAGCAGCGTGAACGGTGGAGAAGCTTTCTTT. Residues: CASSVNGGEAFF.

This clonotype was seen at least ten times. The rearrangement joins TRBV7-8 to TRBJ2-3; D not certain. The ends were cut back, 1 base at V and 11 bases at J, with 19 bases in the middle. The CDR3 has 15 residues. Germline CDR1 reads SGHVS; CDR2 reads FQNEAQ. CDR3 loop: CASSLGLGSGVEQYF. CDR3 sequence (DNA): TGTGCCAGCAGCTTAGGCTTAGGGTCTGGGGTCGAGCAGTATTTT.

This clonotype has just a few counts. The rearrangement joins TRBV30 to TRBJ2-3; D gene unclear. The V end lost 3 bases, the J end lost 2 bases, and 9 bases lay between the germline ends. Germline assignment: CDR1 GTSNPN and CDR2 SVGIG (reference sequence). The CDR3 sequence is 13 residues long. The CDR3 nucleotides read TGTGCCTGGAGCCCGCAGAACACAGATACGCAGTATTTT. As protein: CAWSPQNTDTQYF.